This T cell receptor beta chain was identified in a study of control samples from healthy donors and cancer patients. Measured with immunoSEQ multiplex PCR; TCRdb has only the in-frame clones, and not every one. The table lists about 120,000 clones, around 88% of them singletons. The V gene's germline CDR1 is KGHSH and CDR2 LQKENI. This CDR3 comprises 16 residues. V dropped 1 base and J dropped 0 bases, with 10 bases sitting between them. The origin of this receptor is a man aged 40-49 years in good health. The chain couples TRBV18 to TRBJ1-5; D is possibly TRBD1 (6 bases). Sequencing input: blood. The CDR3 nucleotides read TGTGCCAGCTCACCACAGGGACACCCTAGCAATCAGCCCCAGCATTTT. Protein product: CASSPQGHPSNQPQHF.